The T cell receptor beta chain described here comes from a study of chemoradiotherapy in HPV16-positive cancers. Study results and limitations: Candidate HPV-specific clones and E7-related TCR motifs grew in tumor during treatment. Only a couple of HPV16-positive patients supplied the functional HPV-specificity definition.

Comments on this clone: Its antigen is undetermined.

Libraries were prepared by immunoSEQ multiplex PCR; TCRdb keeps only in-frame clonotypes and omits some of them. The sample yields 5,000 or so clones, 76% seen once. J gave up 10 bases and V 0 bases, and 10 bases lay outside the gene matches. The germline V gene has CDR1 MNHNS and CDR2 SASEGT. The CDR3 covers 15 residues. The chain has TRBV6-1 and TRBJ1-1; the match to TRBD1 covers 8 bases. Collection of the sample occurred from a patient who underwent chemoradiotherapy. This receptor was taken from a human donor with HPV-associated anogenital cancer. CDR3 coding DNA: TGTGCCAGCAGTGAAGCCGACAGGGGATCGGTCGTAGCTTTCTTT. Encoded protein: CASSEADRGSVVAFF.